The rows below give T cell receptor beta chains drawn from one sample of a study of T cell repertoires in cytomegalovirus infection. Their antigens remain unidentified. TCRdb re-analysed the reads in MiXCR, keeping a single row per CDR3 protein. The sample has approximately 730,000 distinct CDR3 sequences; about 28% are singletons. The material sequenced was cultured CD8+ T cells from PBMCs, taken from culture after CMV antigen stimulation. The receptors come from a human donor in good health (CMV status not recorded). Some clones in this sample may be carry-over from other donors' samples. Both conserved end residues are part of each CDR3. A D gene is named only where the DNA matches it firmly. Size is omitted from some rows. Given values are once, few, many or a class for expanded clones.

>TRBV9|TRBJ1-1|.|.
TGTGCCAGCAGCGTAGATTCAGGACCTGAAGCTTTCTTT
CASSVDSGPEAFF
>TRBV15|TRBJ2-3|.|TRBD2
TGTGCCACCAGCAGAGAGCGACTAGCGGGGGGGACCACAGATACGCAGTATTTT
CATSRERLAGGTTDTQYF
>TRBV29-1|TRBJ1-1|.|.
TGCAGCGGGGTAATGAACACTGAAGCTTTCTTT
CSGVMNTEAFF
>TRBV27|TRBJ2-1|.|.
TGTGCCAGCAGTTTATTAGGTGGCCTCGGGGACAATGAGCAGTTCTTC
CASSLLGGLGDNEQFF
>TRBV6-1|TRBJ2-7|.|.
TGTGCCAGCGGCGACAGTCACTACGAGCAGTACTTC
CASGDSHYEQYF
>TRBV24-1|TRBJ2-1|.|TRBD2
TGTGCCACCAGTGCCGAAGCGGGGGTGATATACAATGAGCAGTTCTTC
CATSAEAGVIYNEQFF
>TRBV29-1|TRBJ2-7|once|.
TGCAGCGTTTCCCCCGGGTACGAGCAGTACTTC
CSVSPGYEQYF
>TRBV27|TRBJ2-3|.|.
TGTGCCAGCAGTACTACGCTCAGGGGTGATACGCAGTATTTT
CASSTTLRGDTQYF
>TRBV6-5|TRBJ2-2|.|.
TGTGCCAGCAGTTATTCAGGCGGACATACGAGCACCGGGGAGCTGTTTTTT
CASSYSGGHTSTGELFF
>TRBV7-9|TRBJ2-3|.|.
TGTGCCAGCAGCGAACCCAGGGGTGATACGCAGTATTTT
CASSEPRGDTQYF
>TRBV19|TRBJ1-1|.|.
TGTGCCAGTAGAAAGTGGGACACTGAAGCTTTCTTT
CASRKWDTEAFF
>TRBV6-2/TRBV6-3|TRBJ2-2|.|.
TGTGCCAGCACTCGGACCGCCGCCCCCACCGGGGAGCTGTTTTTT
CASTRTAAPTGELFF
>TRBV10-3|TRBJ2-2|once|TRBD1
TGTGCCGTCCCAGGGGCAGGGGGCCACCCCGGGGCGCTGTTTTTT
CAVPGAGGHPGALFF
>TRBV9|TRBJ2-2|.|.
TGTGCCAGCAGCGCATCTACAGGGATCACCGGGGAGCTGTTTTTT
CASSASTGITGELFF
>TRBV7-9|TRBJ2-2|.|.
TGTGCCAGCAGCCCGATATCTGGGGCAGGCTCTGGAGGGGGGCATTACACCGGGGAGCTGTTTTTT
CASSPISGAGSGGGHYTGELFF
>TRBV4-1|TRBJ2-1|.|.
TGCGCCAGCAGCCCCCCCACAGGCGCCTACAATGAGCAGTTCTTC
CASSPPTGAYNEQFF
>TRBV5-4|TRBJ2-3|few|TRBD1
TGTGCCAGCAGCCCCGGGACAGGGTCTTTAGATACGCAGTATTTT
CASSPGTGSLDTQYF
>TRBV28|TRBJ1-5|few|.
TGTGCCAGCAGTTTAATGGCTAGTAGGGCCCAGCCCCAGCATTTT
CASSLMASRAQPQHF
>TRBV7-6|TRBJ2-1|many|TRBD1
TGTGCCAGCAGCTTGACCCATCGCCGGGACAGTAACAATGAGCAGTTCTTC
CASSLTHRRDSNNEQFF
>TRBV7-9|TRBJ2-5|few|TRBD1
TGTGCCAGCAGCTTAGTCTTGACAGGGGGCATGGAGACCCAGTACTTC
CASSLVLTGGMETQYF
>TRBV5-4|TRBJ2-1|few|.
TGTGCCAGCAGCTTTGGCCAGGGGTCCAATGAGCAGTTCTTC
CASSFGQGSNEQFF
>TRBV19|TRBJ2-4|.|.
TGTGCCAGTATGGGCTGGTCCGACCCTTTAGCCAAAAACATTCAGTACTTC
CASMGWSDPLAKNIQYF
>TRBV5-1|TRBJ1-1|.|.
TGCGCCAGCAGCTTGGATAGGACAGTCCTTGAAGCTTTCTTT
CASSLDRTVLEAFF
>TRBV6-5|TRBJ1-2|.|.
TGTGCCAGCAGTTACGCCCTCGGGCGAGGGGGCTACACCTTC
CASSYALGRGGYTF
>TRBV29-1|TRBJ2-1|.|.
TGCAGCGGGAGGGGCGATTACGATGAGCAGTTCTTC
CSGRGDYDEQFF
>TRBV4-2|TRBJ1-2|many|TRBD1
TGTGCCAGCAGCCAAGTACCGGGACAGAAGCGCTATGGCTACACCTTC
CASSQVPGQKRYGYTF
>TRBV7-7|TRBJ2-5|many|TRBD1
TGTGCTAGCAGCCCAGGACAGGCCTGGGGGGAGACCCAGTACTTC
CASSPGQAWGETQYF
>TRBV6-5|TRBJ1-1|.|.
TGTGCCAGCAGTTACCTGGGGGAGGGAACTGAAGCTTTCTTT
CASSYLGEGTEAFF
>TRBV5-5|TRBJ1-1|.|.
TGTGCCAGCAGCCTCGGACGGATGGAAGCTTTCTTT
CASSLGRMEAFF
>TRBV4-1|TRBJ1-4|.|.
TGCGCCAGCAGCATAAAAAGGGGCGCTGAAAAGCCGTTTTTT
CASSIKRGAEKPFF
>TRBV7-9|TRBJ1-2|few|.
TGTGCCAGCAGCTTAGAACAGCGAGGAGGCTACACCTTC
CASSLEQRGGYTF
>TRBV10-2|TRBJ1-2|.|.
TGCGCCAGCAGTGAGGTACAGGAGGTCTATGGCTACACCTTC
CASSEVQEVYGYTF
>TRBV7-6|TRBJ2-1|.|TRBD2
TGTGCCAGCAGCGCCGGGGGGAACTCCTACAATGAGCAGATCTTC
CASSAGGNSYNEQIF
>TRBV7-8|TRBJ2-5|few|.
TGTGCCAGCAGCTCCAGGGGTACAGGGGAGACCCAGTACTTC
CASSSRGTGETQYF
>TRBV19|TRBJ2-7|once|TRBD1
TGTGCCAGTAGTACCAAGCCAACAGGGGACGAGCAGTACTTC
CASSTKPTGDEQYF
>TRBV4-3|TRBJ1-5|.|.
TGCGCCAGCAGCCAAGATTATTCAGGGAGAAATCAGCCCCAGCATTTT
CASSQDYSGRNQPQHF
>TRBV7-8|TRBJ1-2|many|.
TGTGCCAGCAGCTTAGGCCCGGGGCCGGTCTATGGCTACACCTTC
CASSLGPGPVYGYTF
>TRBV20-1|TRBJ1-5|.|.
TGCAGTGCTAGAGACAGGGCCCAGCCCCAGCATTTT
CSARDRAQPQHF
>TRBV6-1|TRBJ2-1|.|.
TGTGCCAGCAGTTGGTGGGGAGATGAGCAGTTCTTC
CASSWWGDEQFF
>TRBV7-3|TRBJ2-3|few|TRBD2
TGTGCCAGCAGCCCCCTAACTAGCGGGGGTAGCACAGATACGCAGTATTTT
CASSPLTSGGSTDTQYF
>TRBV12-3/TRBV12-4|TRBJ2-3|few|.
TGTGCCAGCAGTTTTTCAGGCCAGGCGCCCACAGATACGCAGTATTTT
CASSFSGQAPTDTQYF
>TRBV3-1|TRBJ2-1|.|TRBD2
TGTGCCAGCAGCCAAGAGGGCGGGGCTAGCGGGGGGGCCGTCTACAATGAGCAGTTCTTC
CASSQEGGASGGAVYNEQFF
>TRBV6-2/TRBV6-3|TRBJ2-2|.|.
TGTGCCAGCAGTTATTATAGAACGAACACCGGGGAGCTGTTTTTT
CASSYYRTNTGELFF
>TRBV25-1|TRBJ1-6|.|.
TGTGCCAGCAGTACCGCGGGGGAGCTTTCACCCCTCCACTTT
CASSTAGELSPLHF
>TRBV7-2|TRBJ2-7|many|.
TGTGCCAGCAGCGGGGACACCTACTACGAGCAGTACTTC
CASSGDTYYEQYF
>TRBV6-1|TRBJ1-2|few|.
TGTGCCTTGCAGGCAGGGGCTGGCTACACCTTC
CALQAGAGYTF
>TRBV7-9|TRBJ2-3|many|TRBD2
TGTGCCAGCAGCTTAAGCGGGGTTAGCCCAGATACGCAGTATTTT
CASSLSGVSPDTQYF
>TRBV12-3/TRBV12-4|TRBJ2-5|few|.
TGTGCCAGCAGCCCGCCGAGTTCGGAGACCCAGTACTTC
CASSPPSSETQYF
>TRBV6-6|TRBJ1-4|.|TRBD1
TGTGCCAGCAGTTACAGGGGGCAGAGTGAAAAACTGTTTTTT
CASSYRGQSEKLFF